These T cell receptor beta chains were read from a single sample in a study of identical twins. TCRdb fed the 5' RACE reads into MiXCR, producing one record per CDR3 protein. The sample includes hundreds of thousands of distinct CDR3 sequences, 7.5% of them seen just once. The same data also contributed to another study, on yellow fever vaccine responses in identical twins.

Sequenced sample: memory (CD45RO+) T cells sorted from blood. The receptors here all came from a woman aged 18 to 35 in good health. The CDR3 runs from the conserved cysteine through the conserved F or W. D genes are given only for firm matches. The listing skips clone size in some rows; elsewhere it reads once, few, many or a size class.

size | J | D | V | DNA | CDR3
- | TRBJ2-7 | TRBD2 | TRBV5-1 | TGCGCCAGCAGCCCGCAACTAGCGGCCACCTACGAGCAGTACTTC | CASSPQLAATYEQYF
- | TRBJ2-7 | - | TRBV27 | TGTGCCAGCAGCCTCCGGGCCCCAGACACGCCCGCTAAGCAGTACTTC | CASSLRAPDTPAKQYF
few | TRBJ2-3 | - | TRBV20-1 | TGCAGTGCTAGATCAAACAGGGAGCCCCCAGATACGCAGTATTTT | CSARSNREPPDTQYF
few | TRBJ2-5 | - | TRBV9 | TGTGCCAGCAGCGCCGCGCAAGAGACCCAGTACTTC | CASSAAQETQYF
- | TRBJ2-5 | - | TRBV13 | TGTGCCAGCAGCTTAGGCCTCCGGAAGGACACCCAAGAGACCCAGTACTTC | CASSLGLRKDTQETQYF
many | TRBJ2-3 | - | TRBV12-3/TRBV12-4 | TGTGCCAGCAGTTCGAACCTCGGAGATACGCAGTATTTT | CASSSNLGDTQYF
many | TRBJ2-3 | - | TRBV18 | TGTGCCAGCTCACCACCTTCGACAGATACGCAGTATTTT | CASSPPSTDTQYF
- | TRBJ2-7 | TRBD1 | TRBV2 | TGTGCCAGCAGCAAGAGGGGGCGGGACGAGCAGTACTTC | CASSKRGRDEQYF
- | TRBJ2-7 | TRBD1 | TRBV5-6 | TGTGCCAGCAGCTTGGCTACAGGGACAGGGACTAACGAGCAGTACTTC | CASSLATGTGTNEQYF
- | TRBJ2-1 | - | TRBV4-1 | TGCGCCAGCAGCCAGGGCAGCCTCTCCTACAATGAGCAGTTCTTC | CASSQGSLSYNEQFF
few | TRBJ1-6 | TRBD1 | TRBV5-1 | TGCGCCAGCAGCGATCGGACAGGTCGTTTAAATTCACCCCTCCACTTT | CASSDRTGRLNSPLHF
- | TRBJ2-5 | TRBD2 | TRBV29-1 | TGCAGCGTTCTATACGGACTAGCGGGAGCCCCAGGGGAGACCCAGTACTTC | CSVLYGLAGAPGETQYF
- | TRBJ2-6 | - | TRBV20-1 | TGCAGTGCTAGTGGACGGAACTCTGGGGCCAACGTCCTGACTTTC | CSASGRNSGANVLTF
- | TRBJ2-7 | TRBD2 | TRBV5-8 | TGTGCCAGCAGCCGAGGGACTAGGGACGGAAGCTACGAGCAGTACTTC | CASSRGTRDGSYEQYF
many | TRBJ1-1 | - | TRBV7-9 | TGTGCCAGCAGCTTAGAGGCCGGAGTTTTGGGGACTGAAGCTTTCTTT | CASSLEAGVLGTEAFF
- | TRBJ2-7 | TRBD1 | TRBV5-5 | TGTGCCAGCAGCTCTTCTGGGACAGGGATCTACGAGCAGTACTTC | CASSSSGTGIYEQYF
many | TRBJ1-2 | TRBD1 | TRBV5-1 | TGCGCCAGCAGCGCCCATGGGGACAGGATACTAAACTATGGCTACACCTTC | CASSAHGDRILNYGYTF
- | TRBJ1-5 | - | TRBV6-1 | TGTGCCAGCAGTGAGATGTGGATCAATCAGCCCCAGCATTTT | CASSEMWINQPQHF
many | TRBJ2-7 | TRBD1 | TRBV7-9 | TGTGCCAGCAGCTTAGGACAGGGAGAAAAGCAGTACTTC | CASSLGQGEKQYF
few | TRBJ2-3 | TRBD2 | TRBV11-2 | TGTGCCAGCAGCTTAGACGGGGGGTGGCGGAAGACCACAGATACGCAGTATTTT | CASSLDGGWRKTTDTQYF
many | TRBJ2-7 | - | TRBV7-8 | TGTGCCAGCAGCTTAGTAGAAGACAGATCCTTAGACTTC | CASSLVEDRSLDF
many | TRBJ2-2 | TRBD2 | TRBV28 | TGTGCCAGCAGTTTTGGTCTAGCGGGGGGTCGGACCGGGGAGCTGTTTTTT | CASSFGLAGGRTGELFF
many | TRBJ1-5 | TRBD1 | TRBV6-5 | TGTGCCAGCAGCCCAGGGGGGATTCAGCCCCAGCATTTT | CASSPGGIQPQHF
- | TRBJ2-1 | - | TRBV6-2/TRBV6-3 | TGTGCCAGCAGTAAGTATGAGCAGTTCTTC | CASSKYEQFF
many | TRBJ2-2 | TRBD2 | TRBV9 | TGTGCCAGCAGCACCCTAGCGGGAGAGAACACCGGGGAGCTGTTTTTT | CASSTLAGENTGELFF
- | TRBJ2-5 | - | TRBV20-1 | TGCAGTGCTAGAGTTGAGCCGGGGCCCAAGGAGACCCAGTACTTC | CSARVEPGPKETQYF
- | TRBJ2-3 | TRBD2 | TRBV10-2 | TGCGCCAGCAGTGATTTACTAGCGGGAGAGGCAGATACGCAGTATTTT | CASSDLLAGEADTQYF
many | TRBJ2-4 | TRBD2 | TRBV5-1 | TGCGCCAGCGGCACCGGGACTAGCGGGAACATTCAGTACTTC | CASGTGTSGNIQYF